This T cell receptor (beta chain) is drawn from a study of T cells in Graves' hyperthyroidism and ophthalmopathy. Trimming took off 0 bases at V and 9 bases at J, with 5 bases between the two ends. The CDR3 has 11 residues. Germline CDR1 reads LGHDT; CDR2 reads YNNKEL (reference sequence). Amplification of TCR beta CDR3 regions was performed using RNA transcripts as template. An initial round of RT-PCR targeting the TCR CDR3 relied on the HTBI primer set. TCRdb re-called the multiplex PCR reads through MiXCR, storing one row per CDR3 protein. The sample contains 690,000 or so distinct CDR3 sequences, roughly 20% of which appear only once. Thyroid ultrasound and orbital computed tomography, with clinical symptoms and serum thyroxine and TRAb, informed diagnoses.

This sequence was found in a woman aged 50 to 60 with Graves' hyperthyroidism that later progressed to Graves' ophthalmopathy. The genes are TRBV3-1 and TRBJ2-5; D could derive from TRBD1 or TRBD2 (5 bases each). The sample was blood. The CDR3 loop reads CASSQEGAQYF. The CDR3 DNA follows: TGTGCCAGCAGCCAAGAGGGGGCCCAGTACTTC.